Listed below are T cell receptor beta chains from one sample, sequenced in a study of a mutant IDH1 vaccine in newly diagnosed glioma. The protocol was immunoSEQ multiplex PCR, while the TCRdb copy is restricted to in-frame clones and leaves out a portion. The repertoire holds roughly 48,000 clones, with 90% to 95% as singletons. Their antigen targets remain unknown. The specimen was PBMCs, collected from a glioma patient whose treatment included an IDH1 peptide vaccine. These receptors originate from a man in his fifties with glioma. Both conserved end residues are part of each CDR3. The D gene is left open where the match is weak. Part of the rows lack a size; the others show once, few, many or a class for expanded clones.

D	V	J	size	CDR3	DNA
TRBD1	TRBV2	TRBJ2-7	NA	CASKARQGPYEQYF	TGTGCCAGCAAGGCGAGACAGGGGCCCTACGAGCAGTACTTC
NA	TRBV13	TRBJ2-3	NA	CASSSRTWWDTQYF	TGTGCCAGCAGCTCTCGGACCTGGTGGGATACGCAGTATTTT
TRBD2	TRBV5-1	TRBJ2-3	once	CASSSGLAGVLTDTQYF	TGCGCCAGCAGCTCTGGGCTGGCGGGGGTACTCACAGATACGCAGTATTTT
NA	TRBV6-5	TRBJ1-5	NA	CASSYEGLNQPQHF	TGTGCCAGCAGTTACGAGGGCCTTAATCAGCCCCAGCATTTT
TRBD2	TRBV19	TRBJ2-3	NA	CASSMFQRGRTDTQYF	TGTGCCAGTAGTATGTTTCAGCGGGGTAGGACAGATACGCAGTATTTT
TRBD1	TRBV7-8	TRBJ2-7	NA	CASSLDRLPGQGWYEQYF	TGTGCCAGCAGCTTAGACCGCCTACCGGGACAGGGGTGGTACGAGCAGTACTTC
NA	TRBV6-1	TRBJ2-2	once	CASSDQPSVRSGELFF	TGTGCCAGCAGTGACCAGCCTAGCGTCCGATCCGGGGAGCTGTTTTTT
NA	TRBV28	TRBJ1-5	NA	CASNPPEVAYQPQHF	TGTGCCAGCAACCCCCCTGAAGTAGCGTATCAGCCCCAGCATTTT
NA	TRBV14	TRBJ2-1	NA	CASSQDPSDNEQFF	TGTGCCAGCAGCCAAGACCCCAGCGACAATGAGCAGTTCTTC
TRBD1	TRBV7-2	TRBJ1-1	few	CASSRRQGASSTEAFF	TGTGCCAGCAGCCGACGACAGGGGGCTAGTAGCACTGAAGCTTTCTTT
NA	TRBV12-1	TRBJ2-7	NA	CASSFAPTGYEQYF	TGTGCCAGCAGCTTTGCCCCAACTGGCTACGAGCAGTACTTC
NA	TRBV9	TRBJ1-5	NA	CASSPRAQGLQPQHF	TGTGCCAGCAGCCCCCGTGCTCAGGGGCTTCAGCCCCAGCATTTT
NA	TRBV25-1	TRBJ1-2	NA	CASTEGRGYTF	TGTGCCAGCACAGAGGGGCGTGGCTACACCTTC
NA	TRBV2	TRBJ2-7	NA	CASNRDPRYEQYF	TGTGCCAGCAACCGGGACCCTCGCTACGAGCAGTACTTC
NA	TRBV19	TRBJ1-4	NA	CASSTGVLVEREKLFF	TGTGCCAGTAGTACCGGGGTCCTGGTTGAGCGAGAAAAACTGTTTTTT
NA	TRBV5-6	TRBJ1-1	once	CASSFTGTTEAFF	TGTGCCAGCAGCTTTACAGGGACCACTGAAGCTTTCTTT
NA	TRBV19	TRBJ2-3	NA	CASSIRAGTSGGGSTDTQYF	TGTGCCAGTAGTATAAGAGCCGGGACCTCAGGGGGAGGAAGCACAGATACGCAGTATTTT
NA	TRBV6-5	TRBJ1-3	NA	CASGFFSGNTIYF	TGTGCCAGCGGGTTCTTCTCTGGAAACACCATATATTTT
NA	TRBV27	TRBJ1-1	NA	CASSSSDEAFF	TGTGCCAGCAGTTCATCGGATGAAGCTTTCTTT
NA	TRBV6-5	TRBJ1-6	NA	CASSYSRGNRNSPLHF	TGTGCCAGCAGTTACTCTCGGGGAAATCGCAATTCACCCCTCCACTTT
NA	TRBV6-1	TRBJ1-5	NA	CASSEARGEGKQPQHF	TGTGCCAGCAGTGAAGCTCGTGGAGAGGGGAAGCAGCCCCAGCATTTT
TRBD1	TRBV4-1	TRBJ1-2	NA	CASSQGSRTGSYGYTF	TGCGCCAGCAGCCAAGGATCTCGGACAGGCAGCTATGGCTACACCTTC
NA	TRBV11-2	TRBJ2-7	few	CASSLIGGQAYEQYF	TGTGCCAGCAGCTTAATCGGGGGGCAAGCCTACGAGCAGTACTTC
TRBD1	TRBV5-6	TRBJ2-7	NA	CASSLDRGYEQYF	TGTGCCAGCAGCTTGGACAGGGGTTACGAGCAGTACTTC
NA	TRBV5-8	TRBJ2-3	NA	CASSLGTNRGTDTQYF	TGTGCCAGCAGCTTGGGGACAAACCGGGGCACAGATACGCAGTATTTT
TRBD1	TRBV28	TRBJ2-2	NA	CASRPQGESTGELFF	TGTGCCAGCAGGCCTCAGGGGGAGTCCACCGGGGAGCTGTTTTTT
TRBD2	TRBV4-2	TRBJ2-1	NA	CAIRTSGSPTYNEQFF	TGTGCCATAAGGACTAGCGGGAGCCCAACCTACAATGAGCAGTTCTTC
NA	TRBV27	TRBJ1-2	few	CASRMHGYGYTF	TGTGCCAGCAGGATGCATGGCTATGGCTACACCTTC
NA	TRBV7-2	TRBJ2-7	NA	CASTKGGSVHEQYF	TGTGCCAGCACCAAGGGTGGGAGCGTCCACGAGCAGTACTTC
TRBD1	TRBV6-5	TRBJ1-2	NA	CASSYLGQGYGYTF	TGTGCCAGCAGTTACCTCGGACAGGGCTATGGCTACACCTTC
TRBD1	TRBV7-2	TRBJ1-6	NA	CASSRLQGAGDSPLHF	TGTGCCAGCAGCAGACTTCAGGGGGCAGGAGACTCACCCCTCCACTTT
NA	TRBV7-9	TRBJ1-6	NA	CASSDVGRENSPLHF	TGTGCCAGCAGCGACGTGGGGCGTGAGAATTCACCCCTCCACTTT
TRBD2	TRBV5-1	TRBJ2-1	NA	CASSFSRLARGSYNEQFF	TGCGCCAGCAGCTTTTCGAGACTAGCGAGGGGGTCCTACAATGAGCAGTTCTTC
NA	TRBV4-3	TRBJ1-1	NA	CASSRNRQWGNTEAFF	TGCGCCAGCAGCCGAAACCGACAGTGGGGGAACACTGAAGCTTTCTTT
NA	TRBV11-2	TRBJ1-1	NA	CATLQVGMNTEAFF	TGTGCCACCCTCCAGGTGGGTATGAACACTGAAGCTTTCTTT